This T cell receptor beta chain came from a study of T cell responses to AZD1222 COVID-19 vaccine. Notes on this clone: Its antigen is undetermined.

Repertoires were generated with immunoSEQ multiplex PCR, while TCRdb's copy carries only in-frame clones and drops some. The sample lists 160,000 or so clones, approximately 94% seen once, with roughly 4.6% in the top ten. Losses at the gene ends were 3 bases for V and 4 bases for J; bases not matched to a gene: 9. Germline CDR1 reads LNHDA; CDR2 reads SQIVND (reference sequence). The CDR3 covers 16 residues. Study-level results: Sampling captured repertoires only after the peak T cell response. Clonal diversity may have been underestimated in mostly white British donors.

The clonotype originates from an adult who received the AZD1222 COVID-19 vaccine. The sequenced sample was peripheral blood, obtained 28 days after the second AZD1222 dose. The chain recombines TRBV19 with TRBJ1-2; 9 bases match TRBD1. The CDR3 here is CASSIASGTGSYGYTF. In DNA, the CDR3 is TGTGCCAGTAGTATCGCCTCGGGGACAGGGAGCTATGGCTACACCTTC.